This T cell receptor beta chain was captured in a study of T-cell reconstitution after alpha-beta-depleted transplantation in children. A TCRbeta library incorporating unique molecular identifiers was prepared. TCRdb fed the PCR reads into MiXCR, producing one record per CDR3 protein. The sample contains just over 350,000 distinct CDR3 sequences, more than 10% of which appear only once. In this sample, this clonotype turned up a few times. From germline, CDR1 is LNHDA and CDR2 SQIVND (reference sequence). V lost 3 bases, J lost 3 bases, and 14 bases lay in between. CDR3 length equals 15 residues. The V and J genes are TRBV19 and TRBJ1-2, with D perhaps TRBD1 (6 bases). Material: PBMCs, obtained from the stem cell graft. The sequence came from a human donor who donated a stem cell graft to a child with Fanconi anemia. CDR3: CASSMSWGQDYGYTF. The CDR3 DNA reads TGTGCCAGTAGTATGTCATGGGGGCAGGACTATGGCTACACCTTC.